The 26 T cell receptor beta chains listed next were all sequenced from one sample in a study of T cells in Graves' hyperthyroidism and ophthalmopathy. Amplification of TCR beta CDR3 regions used RNA as the template. A set of HTBI primers served as the primers for a first-round RT-PCR of the TCR CDR3. TCRdb independently ran MiXCR on the multiplex PCR reads; one entry per CDR3 protein. The repertoire consists of 350,000 to 400,000 distinct CDR3 sequences, with roughly 14% occurring once and the leading ten covering 9.5% to 12%. The source material was blood. These receptors were taken from a woman aged 60 to 75 with Graves' hyperthyroidism.

This clonotype was detected many times. As DNA, the CDR3 is TGCAGTGCTAGCCTTGGACAGGGGGCGCTTTCGGAGCAGTACTTC. It is translated as CSASLGQGALSEQYF. V and J are TRBV20-1 and TRBJ2-7; 11 bases are a match to TRBD1. Germline CDR1 reads DFQATT; CDR2 reads SNEGSKA (reference sequence). V trimming: 3 bases; J trimming: 7 bases; junction bases outside the gene matches: 11. The CDR3 totals 15 residues.

Comments on this clonotype: A single base separates this from a much larger clone, so it may be a read error. The chain joins TRBV5-1 to TRBJ2-1; D is unclear. The germline V gene has CDR1 SGHRS and CDR2 YFSETQ. This CDR3 is built from 15 residues. CDR3: CASSLDPASCNEQFF. The CDR3 coding sequence is TGCGCCAGCAGCTTGGATCCAGCCTCCTGCAATGAGCAGTTCTTC.

This clonotype occurred a few times. The V and J genes are TRBV11-2 and TRBJ2-7; 9 bases map to TRBD2. The CDR3 has 15 amino acids. CDR1 and CDR2 from the germline V gene are SGHAT and FQNNGV. The junction had 5 bases not matched to a gene; V was cut back by 0 bases and J by 5 bases. In DNA form, the CDR3 reads TGTGCCAGCAGCTTAGAGGGCGGGAGGGCCAACGAGCAGTACTTC. It encodes CASSLEGGRANEQYF.

This clonotype was found a few times. J is TRBJ2-2 and V is TRBV29-1; D may be TRBD1 or TRBD2 (6 bases each). This CDR3 has 11 residues. The germline V and J ends were trimmed by 7 bases and 9 bases, with 12 bases remaining between them. The germline gives CDR1 SQVTM, CDR2 ANQGSEA. CDR3 coding DNA: TGCAGCGGTGGTCGGGGGCGGGAGCTGTTTTTT. Amino acids: CSGGRGRELFF.

There are a few counts of this clonotype. The chain uses TRBV3-1 and TRBJ2-4, with a tentative D call TRBD1 (5 bases). The germline V gene has CDR1 LGHDT and CDR2 YNNKEL (reference sequence). Trimming pared 1 base from V and 7 bases from J, leaving 8 bases between. CDR3 length: 13 residues. The CDR3 DNA is TGTGCCAGCAGCCAAGCAGGGCTGAACATTCAGTACTTC. It specifies CASSQAGLNIQYF.

This clonotype was seen at least ten times. The chain has TRBV19 and TRBJ2-1; 8 nucleotides line up with TRBD2. Losses at the gene ends were 1 base for V and 9 bases for J; bases not matched to a gene: 5. This CDR3 is built from 14 residues. Germline V gene sequence: CDR1 LNHDA, CDR2 SQIVND (reference sequence). The CDR3 DNA reads as TGTGCCAGTAGTATAGGGCTAGCGGGTGGTGAGCAGTTCTTC. Protein product: CASSIGLAGGEQFF.

The rearrangement uses TRBV5-1 and TRBJ2-7; 10 bases are shared with TRBD2. V was pared by 4 bases and J by 2 bases, with 9 bases of the junction left unmatched. Germline loops: CDR1 SGHRS, CDR2 YFSETQ. This CDR3 contains 16 residues. CDR3 nucleotides: TGCGCCAGCAGCGTCTCAACTAGCGGGGTTACCTACGAGCAGTACTTC. Amino acid sequence: CASSVSTSGVTYEQYF.

Ten or more counts support this clonotype. V gene TRBV3-1 combines with J gene TRBJ2-7, with D unresolved. The germline V gene has CDR1 LGHDT and CDR2 YNNKEL (reference sequence). The CDR3 runs to 14 residues. The V gene lost 1 base and the J gene lost 6 bases, with 13 bases spanning the gap. The CDR3 is CASSQANSPGEQYF. DNA of the CDR3: TGTGCCAGCAGCCAAGCGAACTCTCCAGGCGAGCAGTACTTC.

The chain carries TRBV12-5 and TRBJ1-2, with 10 bases identical to TRBD1. The CDR3 length is 17 residues. Germline V CDR1 and CDR2: LGHNT, FRNRAP. The ends lost 1 base at V and 8 bases at J; junction bases unmatched: 13. CDR3 DNA: TGTGCTAGTGGTTTGGCCCGCACCGGGACAGGGGTGAACGGCTACACCTTC. Amino acid sequence: CASGLARTGTGVNGYTF.

The rearrangement links TRBV6-1 to TRBJ2-5, with a tentative D call TRBD2 (5 bases). V was trimmed by 2 bases and J by 1 base, leaving 8 bases between them. The germline V gene encodes CDR1 MNHNS and CDR2 SASEGT. There are 14 residues in the CDR3. CDR3 region: CASSEWEIQETQYF. CDR3 coding DNA: TGTGCCAGCAGTGAATGGGAGATCCAAGAGACCCAGTACTTC.

At least ten counts were recorded for this clonotype. The chain uses TRBV20-1 and TRBJ2-7; 10 bases align to TRBD1. CDR1 and CDR2 from the germline V gene are DFQATT and SNEGSKA (reference sequence). The junction had 11 bases not matched to a gene; V was cut back by 5 bases and J by 4 bases. The length of the CDR3 is 15 residues. CDR3 in amino acids: CSAYTGTGEGYEQYF. CDR3 DNA: TGCAGTGCTTATACCGGGACAGGGGAAGGGTACGAGCAGTACTTC.

This clonotype was seen many times. The rearrangement uses TRBV18 and TRBJ1-1; D remains ambiguous. The CDR3 has 14 amino acids. Per the germline V gene, CDR1 is KGHSH and CDR2 is LQKENI. Trimming removed 0 bases from V and 1 base from J, with 6 bases in between. The CDR3 DNA follows: TGTGCCAGCTCACCACCGGGGTGGAACACTGAAGCTTTCTTT. This codes for CASSPPGWNTEAFF.

This sequence joins TRBV10-3 and TRBJ2-3; D might be TRBD2 (5 bases). Trimming removed 7 bases from V and 3 bases from J, with 11 bases in between. Germline V CDR1 and CDR2: ENHRY, SYGVKD. This CDR3 contains 13 residues. The CDR3 sequence: CAITPGTTDTQYF. The CDR3 nucleotides read TGTGCCATCACCCCGGGAACGACAGATACGCAGTATTTT.

The gene calls are TRBV10-3 and TRBJ1-5, with 8 positions matching TRBD1. The CDR3 is made up of 13 amino acids. V shed 10 bases, J shed 4 bases, and the junction held 6 bases outside the gene matches. CDR1 is ENHRY and CDR2 is SYGVKD in the germline V gene. The CDR3 DNA reads TGTGCCACCGTGGGACAGGAGAATCAGCCCCAGCATTTT. Its protein product is CATVGQENQPQHF.

This clonotype has only a few counts. The chain links TRBV20-1 to TRBJ1-2, with no clear D. The V gene lost 0 bases and the J gene lost 3 bases, with 8 bases spanning the gap. Germline V CDR1 and CDR2: DFQATT, SNEGSKA (reference sequence). This CDR3 comprises 13 residues. This chain's CDR3 is CSARDLRYYGYTF. CDR3 bases: TGCAGTGCTAGAGATTTGCGCTACTATGGCTACACCTTC.

This clonotype occurred many times. The gene calls are TRBV7-9 and TRBJ2-1; 8 bases are shared with TRBD2. CDR1 and CDR2 (germline): SEHNR, FQNEAQ (reference sequence). CDR3 length: 14 amino acids. The V and J ends lost 7 bases and 4 bases, in that order; junction bases with no gene match: 6. The CDR3 DNA reads as TGTGCCAGCATGACGGGAGGGCAATACAATGAGCAGTTCTTC. Protein: CASMTGGQYNEQFF. Together with reference TRBV7-9 and TRBJ2-1, the CDR3 gives the full variable domain: DTGVSQNPRHKITKRGQNVTFRCDPISEHNRLYWYRQTLGQGPEFLTYFQNEAQLEKSRLLSDRFSAERPKGSFSTLEIQRTEQGDSAMYLCASMTGGQYNEQFFGPGTRLTVL.

This clonotype was seen only a few times. V gene TRBV19 combines with J gene TRBJ1-1, with D perhaps TRBD1 (6 bases). CDR3 size: 17 residues. Germline V lookup: CDR1 LNHDA, CDR2 SQIVND (reference sequence). The V end lost 3 bases, the J end lost 1 base, and 18 bases lay between the germline ends. The CDR3 region has the DNA TGTGCCAGTAGTATGGGATTACAGGGAATACGGAACACTGAAGCTTTCTTT. Its protein product is CASSMGLQGIRNTEAFF.

CDR3 region: CASRAPGLAVSGETQYF. The CDR3 nucleotides are TGTGCCAGCAGGGCGCCGGGACTAGCGGTCTCGGGGGAGACCCAGTACTTC. V and J are TRBV12-3 or TRBV12-4 and TRBJ2-5; 11 bases align to TRBD2. The ends lost 6 bases at V and 5 bases at J; junction bases unmatched: 14. The CDR3 runs to 17 residues.

This clonotype occurred many times. The rearrangement links TRBV12-3 or TRBV12-4 to TRBJ1-5; D not resolved. The CDR3 is 13 residues long. Trimming stripped 0 bases from V and 5 bases from J, with 5 bases between. CDR3: CASSLAGYQPQHF. DNA for the CDR3: TGTGCCAGCAGTTTAGCAGGGTATCAGCCCCAGCATTTT.

This clonotype was picked up many times. The V gene is TRBV20-1, the J gene TRBJ2-1, with 7 bases lining up with TRBD2. With V trimmed by 2 bases and J by 6 bases, 13 bases remained unmatched. Germline CDR1 and CDR2: DFQATT and SNEGSKA (reference sequence). There are 16 residues in the CDR3. CDR3 sequence: CSARPPLAGDGNEQFF. The DNA of the CDR3 is TGCAGTGCTAGACCTCCGCTGGCGGGAGACGGCAATGAGCAGTTCTTC.

In its sample, this clonotype was seen many times. The chain employs TRBV27 and TRBJ2-5; weak D call: TRBD2 (5 bases). The CDR3 is 15 residues long. V was shortened by 6 bases and J by 7 bases, with 21 bases between the two germline ends. Germline V CDR1 and CDR2: MNHEY, SMNVEV (reference sequence). Here the CDR3 DNA reads TGTGCCAGCAGGGAAATGCTAGCAATAGGAGGGACCCAGTACTTC. Its translation: CASREMLAIGGTQYF.

In this sample, this clonotype turned up many times. The V and J genes are TRBV28 and TRBJ2-7; no reliable D call. The CDR3 is 13 amino acids. Germline V gene sequence: CDR1 MDHEN, CDR2 SYDVKM. Trimming removed 4 bases at V and 6 bases at J, with 13 bases between. The DNA of the CDR3 is TGTGCCAGCAGTTCCCTCGTAGGGTCCGAGCAGTACTTC. Its protein product is CASSSLVGSEQYF.

This clonotype was observed at least ten times. V is TRBV20-1 and J is TRBJ1-1; no definite D call. The CDR3 totals 15 residues. Trimming stripped 1 base from V and 0 bases from J, with 12 bases between. The V gene's germline CDR1 is DFQATT and CDR2 SNEGSKA (reference sequence). The CDR3 reads CSARAGAFVNTEAFF. The CDR3 DNA is TGCAGTGCTAGAGCCGGTGCGTTCGTGAACACTGAAGCTTTCTTT.

This clonotype was observed many times. The chain carries TRBV6-1 and TRBJ2-1; 8 positions match TRBD2. CDR3 length: 15 amino acids. V shed 6 bases, J shed 5 bases, and the junction held 9 bases outside the gene matches. Germline V gene sequence: CDR1 MNHNS, CDR2 SASEGT. The CDR3 here is CASSYSGRLNNEQFF. CDR3 nucleotides: TGTGCCAGCAGCTACAGCGGGAGACTAAACAATGAGCAGTTCTTC.

The rearrangement links TRBV6-1 to TRBJ2-2, with 7 bases matching TRBD2. The CDR3 is 14 residues long. The V segment lost 10 bases and the J segment 7 bases; nucleotides outside the gene matches: 12. The V gene's germline CDR1 is MNHNS and CDR2 SASEGT. The chain's CDR3 is CATGGRAVGGELFF. The CDR3 coding sequence is TGTGCCACCGGAGGGAGGGCAGTCGGCGGGGAGCTGTTTTTT.

V is TRBV3-1 and J is TRBJ2-1; D tentatively fits TRBD1 or TRBD2 (5 bases each). Trimming stripped 5 bases from V and 8 bases from J, with 25 bases between. The germline V gene has CDR1 LGHDT and CDR2 YNNKEL (reference sequence). This CDR3 has 17 amino acids. The CDR3 DNA reads as TGTGCCAGCAGCTCGTTAAGTTGGGGGACGAGTGTAGATGAGCAGTTCTTC. It codes for CASSSLSWGTSVDEQFF.